The 21 T cell receptor beta chains below were found in one sample sequenced in a study of T-cell memory formation after mild COVID-19. TCRdb analysed the 5' RACE reads with MiXCR anew, one entry per CDR3 protein. The table shows approximately 390,000 distinct CDR3 sequences, with roughly 15% occurring only once. The sequencing input was PBMCs or a T cell subset sorted from them (not recorded which). Every receptor here comes from a man aged 18 to 35 who had mild COVID-19 (a few samples of this study predate the infection). Cell type and time point are not known.

V usage is TRBV20-1 and J usage is TRBJ1-5; D is uncertain. CDR3 length equals 14 residues. The V gene lost 3 bases and the J gene lost 1 base, with 10 bases spanning the gap. Germline V gene lookup returns CDR1 DFQATT and CDR2 SNEGSKA (reference sequence). CDR3 coding DNA: TGCAGTGCTAGGACCCCTTCGAGCAATCAGCCCCAGCATTTT. Translating gives CSARTPSSNQPQHF.

The CDR3 DNA reads as TGTGCCAGCAGCCAAGATCCGAGGTCGAACACTGAAGCTTTCTTT. Translating gives CASSQDPRSNTEAFF. This chain joins TRBV4-2 and TRBJ1-1; no clear D gene. Trimming shortened V by 0 bases and J by 1 base, and 9 bases separated the two germline ends. Per the germline V gene, CDR1 is LGHNA and CDR2 is YNFKEQ. The CDR3 extends over 15 amino acids.

This clonotype turned up a few times. This sequence joins TRBV4-3 and TRBJ1-1; no definite D call. The V gene lost 1 base and the J gene lost 3 bases, with 15 bases spanning the gap. Germline V gene data show CDR1 as LGHNA and CDR2 as YSLEER. The CDR3 is made up of 16 amino acids. CDR3 sequence reads: CASSQGAFFDDTEAFF. Here the CDR3 DNA reads TGCGCCAGCAGCCAAGGGGCCTTCTTCGACGACACTGAAGCTTTCTTT.

This chain connects TRBV19 to TRBJ1-2; D uncertain. There are 11 residues in the CDR3. Trimming left V 7 bases short and J 4 bases short, with 7 bases between. Germline V CDR1 and CDR2: LNHDA, SQIVND (reference sequence). CDR3 loop: CASNPGYGYTF. CDR3 nucleotide sequence: TGTGCCAGTAATCCGGGCTATGGCTACACCTTC.

The rearrangement links TRBV6-2 or TRBV6-3 to TRBJ1-6; D might be TRBD1 (5 bases). Trimming pared 6 bases from V and 9 bases from J, leaving 12 bases between. This CDR3 is built from 13 residues. The V gene's germline CDR1 is MNHEY and CDR2 SVGEGT. CDR3 loop: CASRAGLGSPLHF. CDR3 in DNA: TGTGCCAGCAGAGCAGGGCTCGGTTCACCCCTCCACTTT.

The chain links TRBV7-9 to TRBJ2-2, with 9 bases fitting TRBD1. The CDR3 has 14 residues. Germline CDR1 and CDR2: SEHNR and FQNEAQ (reference sequence). V was pared by 11 bases and J by 5 bases, with 9 bases of the junction left unmatched. Here the CDR3 reads CAGPRTGETGELFF. The DNA of the CDR3 is TGTGCCGGTCCGAGGACAGGGGAAACCGGGGAGCTGTTTTTT.

The V call is TRBV19, the J call TRBJ1-5; 8 bases are shared with TRBD1. Germline values: CDR1 LNHDA, CDR2 SQIVND (reference sequence). The CDR3 runs 14 residues. The junction had 4 bases not matched to a gene; V was cut back by 5 bases and J by 4 bases. Here the CDR3 DNA reads TGTGCCAGTAGTCAGGGGGCGCGGAATCAGCCCCAGCATTTT. Its protein product is CASSQGARNQPQHF. Full variable domain (outside the CDR3, taken from reference TRBV19 and TRBJ1-5): DGGITQSPKYLFRKEGQNVTLSCEQNLNHDAMYWYRQDPGQGLRLIYYSQIVNDFQKGDIAEGYSVSREKKESFPLTVTSAQKNPTAFYLCASSQGARNQPQHFGDGTRLSIL.

This clonotype was detected a few times. This chain joins TRBV12-5 and TRBJ2-1; possibly TRBD2 for D (7 bases). V lost 1 base, J lost 3 bases, and 16 bases lay in between. The CDR3 has 17 residues. Germline loops: CDR1 LGHNT, CDR2 FRNRAP. The CDR3 sequence: CASGLAWGGSNYNEQFF. The CDR3 nucleotides are TGTGCTAGTGGTTTGGCTTGGGGGGGCTCGAACTACAATGAGCAGTTCTTC.

This clonotype has ten or more counts. The gene calls are TRBV7-8 and TRBJ1-1; D call uncertain. V was pared by 10 bases and J by 1 base, with 7 bases between. Germline CDR1 reads SGHVS; CDR2 reads FQNEAQ. The CDR3 runs 11 residues. The CDR3 sequence is CATSTNTEAFF. DNA of the CDR3: TGTGCCACCTCTACGAACACTGAAGCTTTCTTT.

This clonotype has more than one count but fewer than ten. This chain uses TRBV25-1 with TRBJ2-1, with 8 bases aligning to TRBD1. This CDR3 contains 12 residues. V shed 6 bases, J shed 7 bases, and the junction held 2 bases outside the gene matches. Germline lookup yields CDR1 MGHDK and CDR2 SYGVNS. The CDR3 DNA reads TGTGCCAGCAGGCAGGGGGCAAATGAGCAGTTCTTC. Translating it yields CASRQGANEQFF.

This clonotype has more than one count but fewer than ten. The chain joins TRBV5-1 to TRBJ2-3, with D possibly TRBD2 on 6 matching bases. Germline CDR1 SGHRS, CDR2 YFSETQ. V lost 4 bases to trimming and J lost 6 bases, with 18 bases between them. The CDR3 consists of 15 residues. The CDR3: CASSLSGTPSDTQYF. Here the CDR3 DNA reads TGCGCCAGCAGCCTATCCGGGACTCCGTCGGATACGCAGTATTTT.

This clonotype came up a few times. The genes are TRBV3-1 and TRBJ2-4, with TRBD1 identical over 7 bases. V was pared by 3 bases and J by 8 bases, with 7 bases of the junction left unmatched. CDR1 is LGHDT, CDR2 YNNKEL, per germline (reference sequence). This CDR3 region has 14 residues. The DNA of the CDR3 is TGTGCCAGCAGCCATAGACAGGGCAGGGACATTCAGTACTTC. Its translation: CASSHRQGRDIQYF.

V is TRBV4-3 and J is TRBJ2-1, with D possibly being TRBD1 or TRBD2 (5 bases each). The germline V gene encodes CDR1 LGHNA and CDR2 YSLEER. CDR3 length: 15 amino acids. The V and J ends lost 5 bases and 4 bases respectively, with 15 bases between them. The CDR3 DNA reads as TGCGCCAGCAGCGGTGGGACGGCCCGATACAATGAGCAGTTCTTC. Its protein is CASSGGTARYNEQFF.

This clonotype was observed a few times. The chain couples TRBV6-1 to TRBJ2-1; 12 bases are shared with TRBD2. Germline loops: CDR1 MNHNS, CDR2 SASEGT. This CDR3 contains 15 residues. The ends lost 8 bases at V and 9 bases at J; junction bases unmatched: 11. The DNA for the CDR3 is TGTGCCAGCGCCCCTCTAGCGGGGGGGCCGGTTGAGCAGTTCTTC. Translating gives CASAPLAGGPVEQFF.

This clonotype was counted between two and nine times. The chain joins TRBV7-9 to TRBJ2-3, with TRBD2 identical over 7 bases. Germline V gene data show CDR1 as SEHNR and CDR2 as FQNEAQ (reference sequence). The CDR3 totals 19 residues. Unmatched junction bases numbered 14, after V lost 1 base and J lost 1 base. CDR3 loop: CASSLVVYLTAGRTDTQYF. The CDR3 DNA reads TGTGCCAGCAGCTTAGTAGTATACCTTACAGCGGGGCGCACAGATACGCAGTATTTT. Full variable domain (missing parts from reference TRBV7-9 and TRBJ2-3): DTGVSQNPRHKITKRGQNVTFRCDPISEHNRLYWYRQTLGQGPEFLTYFQNEAQLEKSRLLSDRFSAERPKGSFSTLEIQRTEQGDSAMYLCASSLVVYLTAGRTDTQYFGPGTRLTVL.

This clonotype was found many times. The V and J genes are TRBV15 and TRBJ1-1; D ambiguous. This CDR3 has 13 residues. CDR1 and CDR2 (germline): LNHNV, YYDKDF (reference sequence). V dropped 0 bases and J dropped 3 bases, with 5 bases sitting between them. The CDR3 nucleotides are TGTGCCACCAGCAGAGATGGGTACACTGAAGCTTTCTTT. Protein: CATSRDGYTEAFF.

This clonotype occurred once. The CDR3 reads CASSFGTGGEAFF. The CDR3 DNA sequence: TGTGCCAGCAGTTTTGGGACAGGGGGCGAAGCTTTCTTT. The chain employs TRBV27 and TRBJ1-1; the match to TRBD1 covers 12 bases. Germline loops: CDR1 MNHEY, CDR2 SMNVEV (reference sequence). The CDR3 runs to 13 residues. J gave up 8 bases and V 3 bases, and 1 base lay outside the gene matches.

Many counts were recorded for this clonotype. The genes are TRBV20-1 and TRBJ1-6; 8 nucleotides match TRBD1. This CDR3 has 13 amino acids. The junction had 7 bases not matched to a gene; V was cut back by 6 bases and J by 9 bases. Germline values: CDR1 DFQATT, CDR2 SNEGSKA (reference sequence). The CDR3 sequence: CSAPPGGGSPLHF. CDR3 DNA sequence: TGCAGTGCCCCGCCAGGGGGCGGTTCACCCCTCCACTTT.

This clonotype was observed at least ten times. V and J are TRBV7-9 and TRBJ2-5; possibly TRBD1 or TRBD2 for D (5 bases each). The CDR3 length is 13 residues. Germline V gene lookup returns CDR1 SEHNR and CDR2 FQNEAQ (reference sequence). V lost 5 bases to trimming and J lost 4 bases, with 11 bases between them. CDR3 residues: CASSPRGLETQYF. CDR3 DNA sequence: TGTGCCAGCAGCCCCCGGGGCCTAGAGACCCAGTACTTC.

This rearrangement joins TRBV7-9 to TRBJ1-4; 8 bases fit TRBD1. CDR1 and CDR2 (germline): SEHNR, FQNEAQ (reference sequence). V lost 5 bases, J lost 7 bases, and 9 bases stayed unmatched. The CDR3 is made up of 15 amino acids. CDR3 nucleotides: TGTGCCAGCAGCGCGGGGGACAGGTGGGGTGAAAAACTGTTTTTT. Amino acid sequence: CASSAGDRWGEKLFF.

This clonotype was found a few times. The J gene is TRBJ1-2, the V gene TRBV20-1; unclear D gene. CDR1 and CDR2 from the germline V gene are DFQATT and SNEGSKA (reference sequence). V lost 0 bases, J lost 4 bases, and 12 bases lay in between. The CDR3 extends over 14 amino acids. CDR3 bases: TGCAGTGCTAGAGACCGGGCCACTCTCTATGGCTACACCTTC. Protein product: CSARDRATLYGYTF.